These 2 T cell receptor beta chains share one sample of origin, sequenced in a study of blood T cell repertoires in COVID-19. TCRdb's table, derived via immunoSEQ multiplex PCR, lists solely in-frame clones and lacks some. The sample carries 98,000 or so clones, roughly 84% recorded once. The sequenced material came from peripheral blood. These receptors came from a man aged 55-75 years with acute or convalescent COVID-19.

The CDR3 nucleotides are TGTGCCAGCTCCGGGGGGGGGACTCACTATGGCTACACCTTC. This sequence encodes CASSGGGTHYGYTF. The V and J genes are TRBV6-5 and TRBJ1-2; possibly TRBD1 for D (5 bases). The germline gives CDR1 MNHEY, CDR2 SVGAGI. The V end was cut by 8 bases, the J end by 3 bases, with 16 bases between. This CDR3 spans 14 amino acids.

The J gene is TRBJ2-3, the V gene TRBV5-1, with D tentatively TRBD2 (6 bases). CDR1 is SGHRS, CDR2 YFSETQ, per germline. V was shortened by 4 bases and J by 0 bases, with 9 bases between the two germline ends. This CDR3 has 14 residues. The CDR3 region has the DNA TGCGCCAGCAGCCGGGACTCTAGCACAGATACGCAGTATTTT. This sequence encodes CASSRDSSTDTQYF.